Here is one T cell receptor beta chain with its context. What it binds is not known. The sample comes from a study of PD-1 blockade in classical Hodgkin lymphoma. Study-wide results and limits: No one has yet defined what causes the repertoire differences, which may be disease activity or prior therapy. The authors excluded patients who started nivolumab under 1 year after ASCT. TCR diversity at baseline was reported to be reduced in newly diagnosed patients relative to healthy donors.

Using immunoSEQ multiplex PCR, the repertoire was profiled, and TCRdb retains in-frame clones only, with some absent. The table includes about 40,000 clones, 87% detected once. The length of the CDR3 is 14 residues. Germline lookup yields CDR1 LNHDA and CDR2 SQIVND (reference sequence). V was cut by 3 bases and J by 7 bases, with 14 bases left in between. Every one of the patients relapsed after autologous stem cell transplantation (brentuximab vedotin exposure was variable). This sequence joins TRBV19 and TRBJ2-3; maybe TRBD2 (6 bases). This TCR derives from a human donor with classical Hodgkin lymphoma. The sample in question was peripheral blood mononuclear cells (PBMCs), obtained at baseline. The CDR3 loop is CASSIGTEYNTQYF. The CDR3 DNA reads as TGTGCCAGTAGTATTGGGACTGAATATAATACGCAGTATTTT.